Described below is a single T cell receptor beta chain sequence and its context. The data belong to a study of shared clonotypes between healthy human individuals. Germline assignment: CDR1 SGHNT and CDR2 YYREEE (reference sequence). Trimming at V came to 4 bases and at J to 3 bases, leaving 5 bases not matched to a gene. The CDR3 runs 15 residues. The method was immunoSEQ multiplex PCR; TCRdb's version includes in-frame clones alone and lacks a portion of them. The sample contains fewer than 2.5 million clones, approximately 93% of which appear only once. The sequence derives from a man between 18 and 35 years old in good health. Some clones in this sample may be carry-over from other donors' samples. The rearrangement links TRBV5-4 to TRBJ2-3; 10 bases fit TRBD2. Input material: naive CD4+ T cells from PBMCs. Subset: CD45RA+ positively selected. CDR3 bases: TGTGCCAGCAGCGCCCTAGCGGGAGAAACAGATACGCAGTATTTT. Translated: CASSALAGETDTQYF.